What follows are 17 T cell receptor beta chains derived from one specimen sequenced in a study of T cells after yellow fever vaccination (dated by TCRdb to about 2019). Receptor amplification or capture employed 5' RACE. Sequencing was performed on an Illumina NovaSeq 6000. TCRdb reanalyzed the raw reads on its own, using fastp at Q25 for trimming and MiXCR for clone calling, and kept in-frame beta chains. For every CDR3 protein sequence, its rows merge into one entry that carries the most common genes and DNA. In this sample the table shows 250,000 to 350,000 distinct CDR3 sequences, roughly 4.3% of which occur a single time. The ten biggest clones cover approximately 19% of the sample. The treatment or condition label on this specimen signifies: live attenuated yellow fever vaccine strain. Sequencing was performed on PBMCs, taken 15 days after the yellow fever booster vaccination. The receptor set was obtained from a man aged 18 to 35 who received the YFV17D yellow fever vaccine.

This clonotype was observed many times. The V and J genes are TRBV6-5 and TRBJ2-5, with a weak D call TRBD2 (7 bases). Per germline, CDR1 MNHEY and CDR2 SVGAGI. V lost 0 bases and J 14 bases, leaving 16 bases between the germline ends. The CDR3 covers 13 residues. CDR3 region: CASSYSPNGGQYF. The DNA of the CDR3 is TGTGCCAGCAGTTACTCGCCAAACGGGGGGCAATACTTC.

This clonotype has at least ten counts. The chain is built from TRBV7-2 and TRBJ2-2; 8 bases are a match to TRBD2. The junction had 10 bases not matched to a gene; V was cut back by 2 bases and J by 5 bases. This CDR3 is built from 17 residues. Germline lookup yields CDR1 SGHTA and CDR2 FQGNSA. The CDR3 DNA reads TGTGCCAGCAGCTTAAATCCAGCGGGGGCAGGTACCGGGGAGCTGTTTTTT. This translates into CASSLNPAGAGTGELFF.

This clonotype was seen repeatedly, ten times or more. The chain couples TRBV10-3 to TRBJ2-4, with 11 bases lining up with TRBD1. This CDR3 comprises 16 residues. Germline trimming cut 2 bases from V and 7 bases from J; bases unmatched to any gene: 7. The V gene's germline CDR1 is ENHRY and CDR2 SYGVKD. CDR3 region: CAISEDGDRGRNIQYF. The CDR3 DNA reads TGTGCCATCAGTGAGGACGGGGACAGGGGGAGGAACATTCAGTACTTC.

This clonotype appeared many times. This chain joins TRBV5-1 and TRBJ2-2; no clear D. Germline CDR1 reads SGHRS; CDR2 reads YFSETQ. The CDR3 consists of 14 residues. Trimming shortened V by 0 bases and J by 4 bases, and 7 bases separated the two germline ends. The CDR3 protein is CASSLAGVTGELFF. In DNA form, the CDR3 reads TGCGCCAGCAGCTTGGCAGGAGTCACCGGGGAGCTGTTTTTT.

This clonotype showed up many times. The chain employs TRBV6-6 and TRBJ2-3; D gene unclear. The CDR3 has 14 residues. Trimming removed 4 bases at V and 4 bases at J, with 12 bases between. Germline V lookup: CDR1 MNHNY, CDR2 SVGAGI (reference sequence). The CDR3 protein is CASSLGGASDTQYF. CDR3 coding DNA: TGTGCCAGCAGTTTAGGTGGAGCCTCAGATACGCAGTATTTT.

V gene TRBV12-3 or TRBV12-4 combines with J gene TRBJ2-5; D is perhaps TRBD1 (6 bases). Trimming shortened V by 5 bases and J by 5 bases, and 15 bases separated the two germline ends. CDR3 size: 14 residues. In DNA form, the CDR3 reads TGTGCCAGCAGTACAGACAGGAGTCCTGAGACCCAGTACTTC. Residues: CASSTDRSPETQYF.

This clonotype has a handful of counts. V and J are TRBV5-1 and TRBJ2-5, with D perhaps TRBD2 (6 bases). The CDR3 covers 14 residues. V lost 4 bases and J 9 bases, leaving 19 bases between the germline ends. CDR1 and CDR2 (germline): SGHRS, YFSETQ. The CDR3 nucleotides are TGCGCCAGCAGCCGTGGGACCCTAGGCGGGGCCCAGTACTTC. Translation: CASSRGTLGGAQYF.

In this sample, this clonotype turned up a few times. V usage is TRBV7-2 and J usage is TRBJ2-5; D is uncertain. V was cut by 1 base and J by 3 bases, with 9 bases left in between. Germline CDR1 is SGHTA and CDR2 is FQGNSA. This CDR3 is built from 14 residues. The CDR3 coding sequence is TGTGCCAGCAGCTTAGGAGACCTAAAAGAGACCCAGTACTTC. It translates to CASSLGDLKETQYF.

This clonotype was detected many times. The CDR3 loop is CAISAVTNTGELFF. DNA of the CDR3: TGTGCCATCAGTGCCGTAACCAACACCGGGGAGCTGTTTTTT. The rearrangement links TRBV10-3 to TRBJ2-2; D is uncertain. Trimming removed 4 bases from V and 2 bases from J, with 8 bases in between. Germline loops: CDR1 ENHRY, CDR2 SYGVKD. The CDR3 is made up of 14 amino acids.

This clonotype was observed a handful of times. The V and J genes are TRBV27 and TRBJ2-1, with 8 bases identical to TRBD1. V dropped 8 bases and J dropped 0; count of bases not matched to a gene: 12. The CDR3 length is 17 residues. Germline CDR1 reads MNHEY; CDR2 reads SMNVEV (reference sequence). The chain's CDR3 is CASAGQEVPLSYNEQFF. CDR3 in DNA: TGTGCCAGCGCGGGACAGGAGGTCCCACTCTCCTACAATGAGCAGTTCTTC.

This clonotype showed up many times. The rearrangement uses TRBV5-6 and TRBJ1-1; D ambiguous. Trimming left V 0 bases short and J 7 bases short, with 13 bases between. CDR1 and CDR2 from the germline V gene are SGHDT and YYEEEE. The CDR3 is 14 residues long. CDR3 amino acids: CASSLANPPLEAFF. The CDR3 coding sequence is TGTGCCAGCAGCTTGGCCAATCCACCCCTTGAAGCTTTCTTT.

This clonotype was seen more than once but under ten times. The chain is built from TRBV7-2 and TRBJ2-7; TRBD2 matches 10 bases. Germline CDR1 is SGHTA and CDR2 is FQGNSA. The CDR3 loop spans 14 amino acids. The V and J ends lost 5 bases and 4 bases, in that order; junction bases with no gene match: 5. The CDR3 is CASSPQTSGYEQYF. The CDR3, as DNA: TGTGCCAGCAGCCCTCAGACTAGCGGGTACGAGCAGTACTTC. Complete variable domain (other parts from reference TRBV7-2 and TRBJ2-7): GAGVSQSPSNKVTEKGKDVELRCDPISGHTALYWYRQSLGQGLEFLIYFQGNSAPDKSGLPSDRFSAERTGGSVSTLTIQRTQQEDSAVYLCASSPQTSGYEQYFGPGTRLTVT.

This clonotype was observed a few times. The chain is built from TRBV6-5 and TRBJ1-4; 10 nucleotides agree with TRBD1. This CDR3 has 16 amino acids. Germline CDR1 reads MNHEY; CDR2 reads SVGAGI. V dropped 4 bases and J dropped 5; count of bases not matched to a gene: 7. The CDR3 sequence is CASSLSTGGPNEKLFF. The CDR3 DNA sequence: TGTGCCAGCAGTTTATCGACAGGGGGCCCCAATGAAAAACTGTTTTTT.

This rearrangement joins TRBV9 to TRBJ1-6; D gene unclear. V lost 0 bases and J 8 bases, leaving 12 bases between the germline ends. Germline-derived CDR1 and CDR2 are SGDLS and YYNGEE. There are 15 residues in the CDR3. The DNA of the CDR3 is TGTGCCAGCAGCGTAGAGGGTAAAAGGGATTCACCCCTCCACTTT. Translation: CASSVEGKRDSPLHF.

The CDR3 here is CASPIGGNSQQYV. DNA of the CDR3: TGTGCCAGCCCCATCGGGGGGAATTCCCAGCAGTACGTC. The rearrangement joins TRBV6-2 or TRBV6-3 to TRBJ2-7; 7 bases are shared with TRBD2. Germline CDR1 reads MNHEY; CDR2 reads SVGEGT. After removal of 8 bases from V and 8 bases from J, the junction contained 12 bases not matched to a gene. This CDR3 spans 13 amino acids.

There are many counts of this clonotype. The genes are TRBV5-1 and TRBJ1-2; possible D gene TRBD1, 6 bases. Germline CDR1 is SGHRS and CDR2 is YFSETQ. The CDR3 is 12 amino acids. V was shortened by 5 bases and J by 3 bases, with 8 bases between the two germline ends. CDR3 DNA sequence: TGCGCCAGCAGGGACAGATACTATGGCTACACCTTC. It translates to CASRDRYYGYTF.

This clonotype was counted many times. The rearrangement joins TRBV5-1 to TRBJ1-2; no definite D call. Trimming took off 0 bases at V and 1 base at J, with 10 bases between the two ends. Germline CDR1 reads SGHRS; CDR2 reads YFSETQ. This CDR3 is built from 15 residues. CDR3 DNA: TGCGCCAGCAGCTTGGATGCAGACTTTAACTATGGCTACACCTTC. Encoded protein: CASSLDADFNYGYTF. The whole variable domain, remainder taken from reference TRBV5-1 and TRBJ1-2, is KAGVTQTPRYLIKTRGQQVTLSCSPISGHRSVSWYQQTPGQGLQFLFEYFSETQRNKGNFPGRFSGRQFSNSRSEMNVSTLELGDSALYLCASSLDADFNYGYTFGSGTRLTVV.